These T cell receptor beta chains were read from a single sample in a study of identical twins. Each CDR3 protein is one row after TCRdb ran MiXCR on the 5' RACE reads. Of over 200,000 distinct CDR3 sequences listed, about 10% are singletons. Specimen: memory T cells sorted from blood. The receptors were sampled from a man between 50 and 59 years old in good health. CDR3s include the opening cysteine and the closing phenylalanine or tryptophan. The D gene is left open where the match is weak. Not every row has a clone size; where given, it reads once, few, many or a size class.

TRBV6-1	few	TRBJ2-1	TRBD2	TGTGCCAGCAGCCCTCCACCTCGGCTAGCGGGCAATGAGCAGTTCTTC	CASSPPPRLAGNEQFF
TRBV28	few	TRBJ2-1	TRBD1	TGTGCCAGCAGCGGGACAGGGGACAATGAGCAGTTCTTC	CASSGTGDNEQFF
TRBV5-6	few	TRBJ2-3	TRBD1	TGTGCCAGCAGCTTCGGACAGGGGGCCCGTACGCAGTATTTT	CASSFGQGARTQYF
TRBV20-1	many	TRBJ2-3	TRBD1	TGCAGTGCTAGAGATCTCGGACAGGGAACAGATACGCAGTATTTT	CSARDLGQGTDTQYF
TRBV20-1	many	TRBJ2-1	TRBD2	TGCAGTGCTAGATTCCGGGCCCTAGCGGGAGTAGGGTCCAATGAGCAGTTCTTC	CSARFRALAGVGSNEQFF
TRBV15	many	TRBJ2-3	.	TGTGCCACCAGCAGAGTCCCGGTCACAGATACGCAGTATTTT	CATSRVPVTDTQYF
TRBV27	few	TRBJ2-7	.	TGTGCCAGCAGACGTCAGGGTGGGGAGCAGTACTTC	CASRRQGGEQYF
TRBV5-1	.	TRBJ2-5	TRBD1	TGCGCCAGCAGCTCCGACAGGGTGGGTTCGTTTGGAGAGACCCAGTACTTC	CASSSDRVGSFGETQYF
TRBV4-3	many	TRBJ1-4	.	TGCGCCAGCAGCCAAGATCGCAGGGGCCGGGAAAAACTGTTTTTT	CASSQDRRGREKLFF
TRBV20-1	few	TRBJ2-1	.	TGCAGTGCTAGAGTGGGAGACTACTCCTACAATGAGCAGTTCTTC	CSARVGDYSYNEQFF
TRBV3-1	few	TRBJ1-5	.	TGTGCCAGCAGCCCCGAGCCAACAGCGTGGCAGCCCCAGCATTTT	CASSPEPTAWQPQHF
TRBV28	.	TRBJ1-4	TRBD1	TGTGCCAGCCTACAGGGGGTTAATGAAAAACTGTTTTTT	CASLQGVNEKLFF
TRBV20-1	.	TRBJ2-5	TRBD1	TGCAGTGCCCTGCCGACAGGGGACCACCAAGAGACCCAGTACTTC	CSALPTGDHQETQYF
TRBV12-2	few	TRBJ1-1	.	TGTGCAAGTCGCTTAGTTGGGGAAGAAGCTTTCTTT	CASRLVGEEAFF
TRBV24-1	few	TRBJ1-2	.	TGTGCCACCAGTGATAGTATCGCCCGGGGCTACTATGGCTACACCTTC	CATSDSIARGYYGYTF
TRBV2	few	TRBJ2-4	.	TGTGCCAGCAGCGGTGCCGCCAAAAACATTCAGTACTTC	CASSGAAKNIQYF
TRBV2	many	TRBJ2-7	TRBD2	TGTGCCAGCCGGGGGGGGTCCTACGAGCAGTACTTC	CASRGGSYEQYF
TRBV7-9	.	TRBJ2-1	TRBD2	TGTGCCAGCAGCTTAGAGGGGACTAGCGCCAATGAGCAGTTCTTC	CASSLEGTSANEQFF
TRBV5-1	.	TRBJ2-5	TRBD1	TGCGCCAGCAGCTTGGAACCGGGACAGGGGGCTCCGACCCAGTACTTC	CASSLEPGQGAPTQYF
TRBV24-1	few	TRBJ2-1	TRBD1	TGTGCCACGACTGGACAGGGTGGATTTAATGAGCAGTTCTTC	CATTGQGGFNEQFF
TRBV20-1	many	TRBJ2-5	.	TGCAGTGCGCTCTCCTGGGGCCAAGAGACCCAGTACTTC	CSALSWGQETQYF
TRBV5-6	.	TRBJ2-7	TRBD2	TGTGCCAGCAGCAATATACTAGCGGGAGGCTCCTACGAGCAGTACTTC	CASSNILAGGSYEQYF
TRBV5-6	few	TRBJ1-5	TRBD1	TGTGCCAGCAGCTACTACCGGGACAGGATGGGACGCAATCAGCCCCAGCATTTT	CASSYYRDRMGRNQPQHF
TRBV5-1	many	TRBJ1-4	.	TGCGCCAGCAGCCATACGGCGGGGACGAATGAAAAACTGTTTTTT	CASSHTAGTNEKLFF
TRBV5-5	many	TRBJ2-7	.	TGTGCCAGCAGCTCGGCTCTCTGGCGGGGAACCTACGAGCAGTACTTC	CASSSALWRGTYEQYF
TRBV10-3	many	TRBJ1-5	TRBD1	TGTGCCATCAGTGAGTTCGGGACAGGTGTTCAGCCCCAGCATTTT	CAISEFGTGVQPQHF
TRBV18	few	TRBJ1-2	.	TGTGCCAGCTCACCGGAGGCAGGGGCCTACCATATTGGCTTC	CASSPEAGAYHIGF
TRBV21-1	few	TRBJ2-3	.	TGTGCCAGCCGCACAGGGGGCGCAGATACGCAGTATTTT	CASRTGGADTQYF
TRBV2	.	TRBJ2-5	.	TGTGCCAGCAGTGACGGGCCGCGGCAAGAGACCCAGTACTTC	CASSDGPRQETQYF
TRBV28	many	TRBJ2-1	.	TGTGCCAGCAGGCCCCTTCAGGGAACCGACTACAATGAGCAGTTCTTC	CASRPLQGTDYNEQFF
TRBV20-1	few	TRBJ2-1	TRBD2	TGCAGTGCTAGAGAAAGGACTAGCGGGAGCTATGAGCAGTTCTTC	CSARERTSGSYEQFF
TRBV11-2	.	TRBJ2-7	.	TGTGCCAGCAGCCCCAGCGGCTTACCCTACGAGCAGTACTTC	CASSPSGLPYEQYF
TRBV5-1	.	TRBJ2-7	TRBD1	TGCGCCAGCAGCAAGGGACAGGGACAAGGCTACGAGCAGTACTTC	CASSKGQGQGYEQYF
TRBV19	many	TRBJ2-1	.	TGTGCCAGTACCATATTAGGGGGGACCTACAATGAGCAGTTCTTC	CASTILGGTYNEQFF
TRBV6-1	few	TRBJ2-1	TRBD2	TGTGCCAGCAGTGAATTGATGGCGGGGGGATACAATGAGCAGTTCTTC	CASSELMAGGYNEQFF
TRBV12-3/TRBV12-4	.	TRBJ2-1	.	TGTGCCAGCAGTTCGGCAGGGACCCCCTACAATGAGCAGTTCTTC	CASSSAGTPYNEQFF
TRBV20-1	few	TRBJ2-7	TRBD1	TGCAGTGCTAGCCCCACAGGGCAGGGGGCGCGGTACGAGCAGTACTTC	CSASPTGQGARYEQYF
TRBV28	.	TRBJ2-2	.	TGTGCCAGCAGTTTTCACTACACCGGGGAGCTGTTTTTT	CASSFHYTGELFF
TRBV28	many	TRBJ2-7	TRBD1	TGTGCCAGCGACCGGGACAGGGGGAGCGAGCAGTACTTC	CASDRDRGSEQYF
TRBV5-4	few	TRBJ2-4	TRBD1	TGTGCCAGCAGCTTGGAAGGGGGCGCTGCCAAAAACATTCAGTACTTC	CASSLEGGAAKNIQYF
TRBV6-2/TRBV6-3	many	TRBJ2-7	.	TGTGCCAGCAGGGGAGCAGGACAGACCTACGAGCAGTACTTC	CASRGAGQTYEQYF